Listed below are T cell receptor beta chains from one sample, sequenced in a study of cytomegalovirus exposure and HLA in healthy donors. Assay: immunoSEQ multiplex PCR; the TCRdb copy retains only in-frame clones and omits some. The sample consists of some 330,000 clones, 80% to 90% of them appearing once. Sequencing input: PBMCs. These receptors all come from a woman aged 18 to 35 in good health and CMV-seronegative. Each CDR3 is given with its conserved first and last residue.

J	V	CDR3
TRBJ2-1	TRBV6-1	CASSEAVGYSYNEQFF
TRBJ2-3	TRBV6-4	CASSARTVGTDTQYF
TRBJ2-1	TRBV28	CASSLNGRDEQFF
TRBJ2-1	TRBV21-1	CASHTSGEYNEQFF
TRBJ1-2	TRBV25-1	CASRAAESRGGYTF
TRBJ1-2	TRBV6-5	CASSYDREINTF
TRBJ2-2	TRBV18	CASSPGKGTTNTGELFF
TRBJ1-2	TRBV5-8	CASSPGGIRYGYTF
TRBJ2-1	TRBV5-4	CASSPTGTSYNEQFF
TRBJ2-7	TRBV18	CASSPREGSSYEQYF
TRBJ2-7	TRBV5-1	CASSSSGSNEQYF
TRBJ1-2	TRBV6-5	CASSYGRDNYGYTF